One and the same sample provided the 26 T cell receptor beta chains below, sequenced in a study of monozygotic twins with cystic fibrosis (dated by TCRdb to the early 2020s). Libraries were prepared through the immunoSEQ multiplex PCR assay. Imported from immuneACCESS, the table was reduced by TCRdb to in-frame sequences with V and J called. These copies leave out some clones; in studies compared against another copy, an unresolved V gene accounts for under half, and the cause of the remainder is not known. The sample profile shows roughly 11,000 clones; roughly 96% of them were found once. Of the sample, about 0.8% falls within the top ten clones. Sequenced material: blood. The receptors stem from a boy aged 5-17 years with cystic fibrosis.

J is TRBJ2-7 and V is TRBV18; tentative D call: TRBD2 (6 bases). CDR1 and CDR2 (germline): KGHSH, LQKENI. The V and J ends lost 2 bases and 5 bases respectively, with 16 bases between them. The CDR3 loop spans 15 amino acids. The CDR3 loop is CASSPDGRGRNEQYF. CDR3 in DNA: TGTGCCAGCTCACCAGACGGGAGAGGTAGGAACGAGCAGTACTTC.

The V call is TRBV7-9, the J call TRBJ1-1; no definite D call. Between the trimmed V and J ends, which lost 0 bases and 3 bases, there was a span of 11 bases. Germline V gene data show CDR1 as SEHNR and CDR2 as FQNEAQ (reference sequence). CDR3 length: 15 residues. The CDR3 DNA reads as TGTGCCAGCAGCTTAGCGTCGGGAGTGGACACTGAAGCTTTCTTT. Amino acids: CASSLASGVDTEAFF.

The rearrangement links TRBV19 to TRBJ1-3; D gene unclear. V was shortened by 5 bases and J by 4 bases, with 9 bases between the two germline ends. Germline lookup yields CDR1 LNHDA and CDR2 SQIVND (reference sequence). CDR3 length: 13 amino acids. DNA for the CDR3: TGTGCCAGTAGTGCGGCAGCCGGAAACACCATATATTTT. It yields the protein CASSAAAGNTIYF.

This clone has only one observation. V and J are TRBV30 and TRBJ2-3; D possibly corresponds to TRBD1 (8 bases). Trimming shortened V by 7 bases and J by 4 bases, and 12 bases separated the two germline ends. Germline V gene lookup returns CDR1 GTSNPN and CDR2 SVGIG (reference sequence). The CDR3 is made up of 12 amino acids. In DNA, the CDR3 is TGTGCCTTTACAGGGGGGGCAGATACGCAGTATTTT. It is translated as CAFTGGADTQYF.

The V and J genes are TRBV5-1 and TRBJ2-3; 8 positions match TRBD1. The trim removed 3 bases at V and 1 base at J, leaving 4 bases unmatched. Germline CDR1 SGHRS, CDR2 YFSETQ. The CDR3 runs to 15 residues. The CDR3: CASSSPGQGTDTQYF. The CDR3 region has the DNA TGCGCCAGCAGCTCACCGGGACAGGGCACAGATACGCAGTATTTT.

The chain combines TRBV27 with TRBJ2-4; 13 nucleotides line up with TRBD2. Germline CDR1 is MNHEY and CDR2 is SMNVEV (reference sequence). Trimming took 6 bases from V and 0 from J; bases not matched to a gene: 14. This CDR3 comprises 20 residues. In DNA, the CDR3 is TGTGCCAGCAGCTCAATATATCCGGGACTAGCGGGACCAGCCAAAAACATTCAGTACTTC. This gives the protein CASSSIYPGLAGPAKNIQYF.

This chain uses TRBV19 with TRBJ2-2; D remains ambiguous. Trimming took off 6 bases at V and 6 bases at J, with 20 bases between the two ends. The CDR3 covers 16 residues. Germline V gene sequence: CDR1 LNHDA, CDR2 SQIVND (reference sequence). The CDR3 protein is CASREPTTRNSGELFF. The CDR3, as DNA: TGTGCCAGTAGGGAGCCTACTACAAGGAATTCCGGGGAGCTGTTTTTT.

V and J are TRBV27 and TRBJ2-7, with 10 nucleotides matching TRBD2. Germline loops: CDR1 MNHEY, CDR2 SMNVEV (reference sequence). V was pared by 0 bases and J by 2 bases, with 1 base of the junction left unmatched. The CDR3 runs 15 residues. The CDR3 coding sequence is TGTGCCAGCAGTTTATCTCTAGCGGGAGCCTACGAGCAGTACTTC. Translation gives CASSLSLAGAYEQYF.

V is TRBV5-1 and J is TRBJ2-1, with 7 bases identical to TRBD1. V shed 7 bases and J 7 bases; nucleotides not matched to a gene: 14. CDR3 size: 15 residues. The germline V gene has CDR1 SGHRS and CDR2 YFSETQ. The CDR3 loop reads CASDPVAGGTNEQFF. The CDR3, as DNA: TGCGCCAGCGACCCCGTGGCAGGGGGTACAAATGAGCAGTTCTTC.

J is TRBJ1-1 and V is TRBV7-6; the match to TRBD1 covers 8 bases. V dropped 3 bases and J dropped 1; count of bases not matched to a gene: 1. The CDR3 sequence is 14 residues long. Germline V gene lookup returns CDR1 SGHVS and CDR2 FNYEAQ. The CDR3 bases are TGTGCCAGCAGCTTTGGACAGGGGAACACTGAAGCTTTCTTT. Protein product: CASSFGQGNTEAFF.

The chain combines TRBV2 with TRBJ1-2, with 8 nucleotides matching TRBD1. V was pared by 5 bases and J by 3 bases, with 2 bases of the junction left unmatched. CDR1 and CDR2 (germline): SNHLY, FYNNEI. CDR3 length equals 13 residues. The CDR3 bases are TGTGCCAGCAGTACGACAGGGGACTATGGCTACACCTTC. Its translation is CASSTTGDYGYTF.

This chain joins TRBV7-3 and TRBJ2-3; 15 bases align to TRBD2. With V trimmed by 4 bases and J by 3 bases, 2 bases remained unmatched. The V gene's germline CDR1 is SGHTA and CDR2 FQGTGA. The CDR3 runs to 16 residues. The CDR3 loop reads CASSSGTSGRTDTQYF. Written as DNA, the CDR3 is TGTGCCAGCAGCTCGGGGACTAGCGGGAGGACAGATACGCAGTATTTT.

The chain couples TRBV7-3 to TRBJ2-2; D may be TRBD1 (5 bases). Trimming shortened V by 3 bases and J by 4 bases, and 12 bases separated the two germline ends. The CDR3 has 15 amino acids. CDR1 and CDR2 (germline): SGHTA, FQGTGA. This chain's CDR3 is CASSFGGAGTGELFF. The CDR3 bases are TGTGCCAGCAGCTTTGGTGGGGCTGGCACCGGGGAGCTGTTTTTT.

As DNA, the CDR3 is TGTGCCAGCAGCCAACCGAGGGGGCTGGTCACAACTAATGAAAAACTGTTTTTT. It yields the protein CASSQPRGLVTTNEKLFF. The chain uses TRBV14 and TRBJ1-4; 7 bases fit TRBD1. Germline trimming cut 2 bases from V and 0 bases from J; bases unmatched to any gene: 9. The CDR3 runs 18 residues. From germline, CDR1 is SGHDN and CDR2 FVKESK.

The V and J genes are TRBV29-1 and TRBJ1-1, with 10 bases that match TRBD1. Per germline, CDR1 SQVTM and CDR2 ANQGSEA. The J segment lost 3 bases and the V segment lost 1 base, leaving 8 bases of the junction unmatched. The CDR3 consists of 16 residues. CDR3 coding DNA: TGCAGCGTTGAAGGGGGCGACAGGGGGCCCGACACTGAAGCTTTCTTT. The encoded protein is CSVEGGDRGPDTEAFF.

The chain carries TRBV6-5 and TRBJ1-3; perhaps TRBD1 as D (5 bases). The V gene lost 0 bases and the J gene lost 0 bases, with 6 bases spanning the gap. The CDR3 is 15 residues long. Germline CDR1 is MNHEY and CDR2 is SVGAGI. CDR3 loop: CASSYSQDSGNTIYF. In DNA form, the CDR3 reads TGTGCCAGCAGTTACTCACAGGACTCTGGAAACACCATATATTTT.

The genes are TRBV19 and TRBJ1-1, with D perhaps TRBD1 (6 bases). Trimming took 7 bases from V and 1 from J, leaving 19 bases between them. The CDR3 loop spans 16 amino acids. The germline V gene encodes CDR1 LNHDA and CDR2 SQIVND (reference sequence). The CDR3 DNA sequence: TGTGCCAGTATCCCCACATACGGGGGCCCGAACACTGAAGCTTTCTTT. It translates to CASIPTYGGPNTEAFF.

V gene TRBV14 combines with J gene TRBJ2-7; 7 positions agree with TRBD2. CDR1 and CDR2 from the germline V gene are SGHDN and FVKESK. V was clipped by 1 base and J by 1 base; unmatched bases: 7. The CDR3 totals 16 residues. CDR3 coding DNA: TGTGCCAGCAGCCAAGCGGGGGGACGGGAGTCCTACGAGCAGTACTTC. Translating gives CASSQAGGRESYEQYF.

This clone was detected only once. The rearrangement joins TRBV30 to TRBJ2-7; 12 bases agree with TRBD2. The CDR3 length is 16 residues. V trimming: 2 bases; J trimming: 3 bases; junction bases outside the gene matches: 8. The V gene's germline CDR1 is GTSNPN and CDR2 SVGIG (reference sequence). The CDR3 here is CAWSFSSGRASYEQYF. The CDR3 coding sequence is TGTGCCTGGAGTTTCTCTAGCGGGAGGGCCAGCTACGAGCAGTACTTC.

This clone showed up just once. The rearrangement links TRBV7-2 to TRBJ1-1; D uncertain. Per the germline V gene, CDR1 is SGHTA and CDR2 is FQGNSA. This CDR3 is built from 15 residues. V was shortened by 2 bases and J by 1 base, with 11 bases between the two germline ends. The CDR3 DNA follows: TGTGCCAGCAGCTTAACATCGCAGACGAACACTGAAGCTTTCTTT. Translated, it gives CASSLTSQTNTEAFF.

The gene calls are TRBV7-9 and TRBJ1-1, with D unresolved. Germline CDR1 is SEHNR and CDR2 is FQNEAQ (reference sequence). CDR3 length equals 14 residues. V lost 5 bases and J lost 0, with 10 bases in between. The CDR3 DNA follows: TGTGCCAGCAGCCATGCGGTAATGAACACTGAAGCTTTCTTT. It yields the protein CASSHAVMNTEAFF.

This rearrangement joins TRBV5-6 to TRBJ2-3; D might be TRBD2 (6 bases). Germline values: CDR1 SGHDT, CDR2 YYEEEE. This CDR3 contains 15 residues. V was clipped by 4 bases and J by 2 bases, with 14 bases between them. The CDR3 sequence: CASSPGVGFTDTQYF. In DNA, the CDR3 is TGTGCCAGCAGCCCGGGGGTAGGGTTCACAGATACGCAGTATTTT.

CDR3 bases: TGTGCCTGGAGTGTCGCAACCCACGAGCAGTACTTC. Protein product: CAWSVATHEQYF. V and J are TRBV30 and TRBJ2-7, with D uncertain. The CDR3 runs to 12 residues. V lost 0 bases and J 5 bases, leaving 8 bases between the germline ends. The germline gives CDR1 GTSNPN, CDR2 SVGIG (reference sequence). Combining the CDR3 with reference TRBV30 and TRBJ2-7 gives the whole variable domain SQTIHQWPATLVQPVGSPLSLECTVEGTSNPNLYWYRQAAGRGLQLLFYSVGIGQISSEVPQNLSASRPQDRQFILSSKKLLLSDSGFYLCAWSVATHEQYFGPGTRLTVT.

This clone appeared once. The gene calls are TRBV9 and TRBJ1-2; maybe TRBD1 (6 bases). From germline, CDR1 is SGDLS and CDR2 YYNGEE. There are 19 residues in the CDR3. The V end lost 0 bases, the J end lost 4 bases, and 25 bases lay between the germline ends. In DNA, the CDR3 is TGTGCCAGCAGCGTAGGGGGGCGGCAGGGTATGAGTGAACTCTATGGCTACACCTTC. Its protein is CASSVGGRQGMSELYGYTF.

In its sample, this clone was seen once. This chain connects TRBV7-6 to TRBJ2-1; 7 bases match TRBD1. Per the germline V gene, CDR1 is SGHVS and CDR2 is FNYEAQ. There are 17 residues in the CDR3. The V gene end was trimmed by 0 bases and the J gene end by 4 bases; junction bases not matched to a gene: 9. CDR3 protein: CASSLALGTVNYNEQFF. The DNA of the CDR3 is TGTGCCAGCAGCTTAGCGTTGGGGACAGTAAATTACAATGAGCAGTTCTTC.

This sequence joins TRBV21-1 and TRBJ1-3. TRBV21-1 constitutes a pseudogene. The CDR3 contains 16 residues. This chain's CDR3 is CASSCKRRASGNTIYF. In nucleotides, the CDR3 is TGTGCCAGCAGCTGCAAGAGGAGGGCCTCTGGAAACACCATATATTTT.